This T cell receptor (beta chain) comes out of a study of T cells after yellow fever vaccination. Germline V gene sequence: CDR1 SGHRS, CDR2 YFSETQ. This CDR3 region has 14 residues. V was cut by 0 bases and J by 5 bases, with 11 bases left in between. TCRdb used MiXCR to reprocess the 5' RACE reads, holding one entry per CDR3 protein. The sample lists a few hundred thousand distinct CDR3 sequences, roughly 3.3% occurring once. This receptor was identified in a man aged 18 to 30 who received the YFV17D yellow fever vaccine. The sequencing here drew on CD4+ T cells sorted from PBMCs, taken 10 days after the yellow fever booster vaccination. The chain combines TRBV5-1 with TRBJ2-5, with D possibly being TRBD1 (6 bases). This chain's CDR3 is CASSLGTGMETQYF. As DNA, the CDR3 is TGCGCCAGCAGCTTGGGTACAGGGATGGAGACCCAGTACTTC.